This entry describes one TCR beta chain. The sequenced fragment ends 3 residues before the CDR3 boundary, so the rest is inferred from the germline J gene. Produced via immunoSEQ multiplex PCR; TCRdb's table is partial and in-frame only. In total, the table holds about 44,000 clones. This entry is derived from a study of T cells in women clearing cervical HPV infection. This CDR3 spans 14 amino acids. In germline, CDR1 is SGHRS, CDR2 YFSETQ. V lost 3 bases to trimming and J lost 5 bases; unmatched junction nucleotides: 4. The TCR comes from a woman aged 18 to 75 with a cervical HPV16 infection that either progressed to CIN3+ or cleared (not recorded which). The sequenced sample consisted of blood buffy coat. The rearrangement joins TRBV5-1 to TRBJ2-5; 10 positions match TRBD1. The sequenced part of the CDR3 DNA is TGCGCCAGCAGCTCCCGGACAGGGGGGGAGACC. Amino acid sequence: CASSSRTGGET. The complete CDR3 protein is CASSSRTGGETQYF.